A single sample gave rise to the 31 T cell receptor beta chains below, sequenced in a study of blood T cell repertoires in COVID-19. TCRdb keeps only in-frame clones here, not all; method: immunoSEQ multiplex PCR. The table records about 170,000 clones, about 82% of them present only once. The sequenced material came from peripheral blood. These receptors came from a woman older than 75 with COVID-19, enrolled during active disease.

DNA for the CDR3: TGTGCCAGCAGCCAAGGCGGGGGCGCGAACTATGGCTACACCTTC. This translates into CASSQGGGANYGYTF. The chain has TRBV14 and TRBJ1-2; D is possibly TRBD1 (6 bases). Germline CDR1 and CDR2: SGHDN and FVKESK. The V and J ends lost 1 base and 2 bases respectively, with 11 bases between them. The CDR3 loop spans 15 amino acids.

V gene TRBV4-2 combines with J gene TRBJ1-1; D is possibly TRBD1 (6 bases). Germline V lookup: CDR1 LGHNA, CDR2 YNFKEQ. The CDR3 loop spans 17 amino acids. Trimming left V 0 bases short and J 7 bases short, with 21 bases between. The CDR3 here is CASSQEIGGRGASEAFF. The CDR3 DNA sequence: TGTGCCAGCAGCCAAGAAATTGGGGGCCGGGGAGCAAGTGAAGCTTTCTTT.

V is TRBV7-9 and J is TRBJ1-4, with a tentative D call TRBD1 (5 bases). Trimming took off 5 bases at V and 3 bases at J, with 10 bases between the two ends. This CDR3 has 14 amino acids. Germline CDR1 SEHNR, CDR2 FQNEAQ (reference sequence). The CDR3 is CASSADSSNEKLFF. The CDR3 DNA sequence: TGTGCCAGCAGCGCCGACAGTTCTAATGAAAAACTGTTTTTT. Together with reference TRBV7-9 and TRBJ1-4, the CDR3 gives the full variable domain: DTGVSQNPRHKITKRGQNVTFRCDPISEHNRLYWYRQTLGQGPEFLTYFQNEAQLEKSRLLSDRFSAERPKGSFSTLEIQRTEQGDSAMYLCASSADSSNEKLFFGSGTQLSVL.

The CDR3 DNA sequence: TGTGCCAGCAGTGGCGGGACAGGGGGCAGAGACACTGAAGCTTTCTTT. It is translated as CASSGGTGGRDTEAFF. The chain employs TRBV6-1 and TRBJ1-1, with TRBD1 matching 12 bases. This CDR3 is 16 amino acids long. J lost 3 bases, V lost 4 bases, and 6 bases had no gene match. Germline-derived CDR1 and CDR2 are MNHNS and SASEGT.

V usage is TRBV10-3 and J usage is TRBJ2-7; 9 positions agree with TRBD1. The J segment lost 2 bases and the V segment lost 10 bases, leaving 9 bases of the junction unmatched. The CDR3 is 14 residues long. In germline, CDR1 is ENHRY, CDR2 SYGVKD. CDR3 amino acids: CATNRDRAAYEQYF. The CDR3 coding sequence is TGTGCCACAAACCGGGACAGGGCCGCCTACGAGCAGTACTTC.

The chain couples TRBV2 to TRBJ2-7; a weak D match, TRBD2 (6 bases). From germline, CDR1 is SNHLY and CDR2 FYNNEI. The CDR3 sequence is 14 residues long. V was cut by 7 bases and J by 6 bases, with 19 bases left in between. CDR3 region: CASTLGTPFLEQYF. CDR3 nucleotides: TGTGCCAGCACGTTGGGGACTCCCTTCCTCGAGCAGTACTTC.

The chain combines TRBV12-1 with TRBJ2-7; the DNA was not compared with TRBD2, the D call given in the table. TRBV12-1 is a listed pseudogene. The CDR3 is 17 amino acids. The CDR3 protein is CASSSLAGAPSLGEQYF. The CDR3 DNA follows: TGTGCCAGCAGCTCGCTAGCGGGAGCCCCATCATTGGGTGAGCAGTACTTC.

The chain is built from TRBV28 and TRBJ1-5, with D uncertain. V dropped 3 bases and J dropped 0 bases, with 6 bases sitting between them. The germline V gene encodes CDR1 MDHEN and CDR2 SYDVKM. This CDR3 is built from 14 residues. CDR3 loop: CASSFGYSNQPQHF. CDR3 sequence (DNA): TGTGCCAGCAGTTTCGGTTATAGCAATCAGCCCCAGCATTTT.

The J gene is TRBJ2-3, the V gene TRBV6-2 or TRBV6-3; 11 bases map to TRBD2. V dropped 5 bases and J dropped 1; count of bases not matched to a gene: 14. The CDR3 covers 19 residues. Germline V gives CDR1 MNHEY, CDR2 SVGEGT. CDR3 nucleotide sequence: TGTGCCAGCAGTGCCACCGTTAGCGGGGGGGCGTTTCGCACAGATACGCAGTATTTT. Its translation: CASSATVSGGAFRTDTQYF.

V is TRBV19 and J is TRBJ2-5; 8 bases are shared with TRBD2. CDR1 LNHDA and CDR2 SQIVND come from the germline V gene (reference sequence). With 5 bases clipped from V and 2 bases from J, the junction kept 16 bases outside the gene matches. The CDR3 is 18 amino acids. The CDR3 DNA sequence: TGTGCCAGTAGTGTTCTAGGTAGCGGGGCTTTGCTTCAAGAGACCCAGTACTTC. Translated, it gives CASSVLGSGALLQETQYF.

V usage is TRBV5-1 and J usage is TRBJ1-4, with 11 positions matching TRBD1. The CDR3 totals 16 residues. The V segment lost 5 bases and the J segment 1 base; nucleotides outside the gene matches: 4. Per the germline V gene, CDR1 is SGHRS and CDR2 is YFSETQ. CDR3 nucleotide sequence: TGCGCCAGCAGTCCCGGGACAGGGGGAACTAATGAAAAACTGTTTTTT. Amino acid sequence: CASSPGTGGTNEKLFF.

The chain recombines TRBV20-1 with TRBJ1-1; 7 nucleotides match TRBD1. V trimming: 3 bases; J trimming: 8 bases; junction bases outside the gene matches: 3. The length of the CDR3 is 11 residues. Germline CDR1 DFQATT, CDR2 SNEGSKA (reference sequence). This CDR3 reads CSASAGGEAFF. CDR3 in DNA: TGCAGTGCTAGTGCAGGGGGAGAAGCTTTCTTT.

The J gene is TRBJ2-3, the V gene TRBV28; a possible D gene is TRBD1 (5 bases). CDR1 and CDR2 (germline): MDHEN, SYDVKM. This CDR3 is built from 12 residues. Trimming left V 6 bases short and J 4 bases short, with 8 bases between. CDR3: CASSPRADTQYF. CDR3 nucleotides: TGTGCCAGCAGCCCCAGGGCAGATACGCAGTATTTT.

The genes are TRBV7-9 and TRBJ2-1, with D hard to call. The CDR3 spans 13 residues. The V end lost 1 base, the J end lost 10 bases, and 11 bases lay between the germline ends. From germline, CDR1 is SEHNR and CDR2 FQNEAQ (reference sequence). The CDR3 region is CASSLDPQYEQFF. DNA for the CDR3: TGTGCCAGCAGCTTAGACCCCCAGTACGAGCAGTTCTTC.

The chain couples TRBV25-1 to TRBJ2-1, with 12 bases that match TRBD2. Germline V gene sequence: CDR1 MGHDK, CDR2 SYGVNS. J gave up 12 bases and V 6 bases, and 6 bases lay outside the gene matches. This CDR3 is 13 amino acids long. In nucleotides, the CDR3 is TGTGCCAGCAGCTTACTAGCGGGAGGTTTGCAGTTCTTC. Translation: CASSLLAGGLQFF.

The chain joins TRBV18 to TRBJ1-5; TRBD1 agrees at 7 bases. V shed 3 bases, J shed 2 bases, and the junction held 1 base outside the gene matches. This CDR3 is 14 amino acids long. Germline loops: CDR1 KGHSH, CDR2 LQKENI. This chain's CDR3 is CASSPGTGNQPQHF. CDR3 in DNA: TGTGCCAGCTCACCGGGGACAGGCAATCAGCCCCAGCATTTT.

The genes are TRBV6-5 and TRBJ2-2, with D maybe TRBD2 (6 bases). Trimming stripped 5 bases from V and 0 bases from J, with 7 bases between. CDR1 and CDR2 from the germline V gene are MNHEY and SVGAGI. This CDR3 has 14 residues. The CDR3 reads CASSRLANTGELFF. CDR3 in DNA: TGTGCCAGCAGTAGACTAGCGAACACCGGGGAGCTGTTTTTT.

The rearrangement uses TRBV2 and TRBJ2-7; 7 nucleotides line up with TRBD2. Unmatched junction bases numbered 6, after V lost 6 bases and J lost 1 base. In germline, CDR1 is SNHLY, CDR2 FYNNEI. The CDR3 covers 14 residues. The CDR3 here is CASRQAGPSYEQYF. CDR3 nucleotides: TGTGCCAGCAGACAAGCGGGGCCGTCCTACGAGCAGTACTTC.

This rearrangement joins TRBV4-2 to TRBJ2-3; D uncertain. V dropped 4 bases and J dropped 2 bases, with 13 bases sitting between them. The CDR3 contains 15 residues. Germline V gene data show CDR1 as LGHNA and CDR2 as YNFKEQ. The CDR3 DNA sequence: TGTGCCAGCAGCCTAGAGGTGGGCAACACAGATACGCAGTATTTT. This gives the protein CASSLEVGNTDTQYF.

The gene calls are TRBV10-3 and TRBJ2-5; D remains unclear. V dropped 3 bases and J dropped 2 bases, with 10 bases sitting between them. CDR3 size: 14 residues. CDR1 and CDR2 from the germline V gene are ENHRY and SYGVKD. The CDR3 nucleotides read TGTGCCATCAGTGACAGTTACGATCAAGAGACCCAGTACTTC. Encoded protein: CAISDSYDQETQYF.

The count of this clone is one. This chain links TRBV27 with TRBJ1-3; 9 bases match TRBD1. V lost 6 bases, J lost 5 bases, and 2 bases stayed unmatched. The CDR3 spans 13 residues. Germline CDR1 is MNHEY and CDR2 is SMNVEV (reference sequence). The CDR3, as DNA: TGTGCCAGCAGGGGGACAGGGAGAAACACCATATATTTT. It codes for CASRGTGRNTIYF.

This clone occurred a few times. The rearrangement uses TRBV18 and TRBJ1-2; D remains ambiguous. This CDR3 region has 13 residues. Trimming left V 2 bases short and J 3 bases short, with 7 bases between. Germline CDR1 and CDR2: KGHSH and LQKENI. The chain's CDR3 is CASSPGEDYGYTF. The CDR3 DNA sequence: TGTGCCAGCTCACCAGGGGAGGACTATGGCTACACCTTC.

The chain links TRBV29-1 to TRBJ2-3; D is perhaps TRBD2 (5 bases). Germline V gives CDR1 SQVTM, CDR2 ANQGSEA. The CDR3 totals 14 residues. V was clipped by 5 bases and J by 1 base, with 13 bases between them. CDR3 in amino acids: CSVTGLVGTDTQYF. The CDR3, as DNA: TGCAGCGTTACCGGACTGGTAGGCACAGATACGCAGTATTTT.

This chain links TRBV19 with TRBJ2-7; TRBD2 might be the D (6 bases). There are 17 residues in the CDR3. With 5 bases removed from V and 0 bases from J, the gap between germline ends came to 20 bases. Germline V gene sequence: CDR1 LNHDA, CDR2 SQIVND (reference sequence). As DNA, the CDR3 is TGTGCCAGTAGTGCCACACCACACCGGAGGGACTCCTACGAGCAGTACTTC. It is translated as CASSATPHRRDSYEQYF. Full variable domain (outside the CDR3, taken from reference TRBV19 and TRBJ2-7): DGGITQSPKYLFRKEGQNVTLSCEQNLNHDAMYWYRQDPGQGLRLIYYSQIVNDFQKGDIAEGYSVSREKKESFPLTVTSAQKNPTAFYLCASSATPHRRDSYEQYFGPGTRLTVT.

The rearrangement joins TRBV5-1 to TRBJ1-6; 9 nucleotides align to TRBD1. Germline loops: CDR1 SGHRS, CDR2 YFSETQ. CDR3 length: 16 residues. With 4 bases clipped from V and 9 bases from J, the junction kept 11 bases outside the gene matches. The CDR3 region is CASSAPTGTGFSPLHF. Written as DNA, the CDR3 is TGCGCCAGCAGCGCTCCAACCGGGACAGGGTTTTCACCCCTCCACTTT.

The chain combines TRBV5-1 with TRBJ2-5; 7 bases map to TRBD1. J gave up 3 bases and V 4 bases, and 9 bases lay outside the gene matches. The CDR3 has 15 residues. Germline CDR1 and CDR2: SGHRS and YFSETQ. In nucleotides, the CDR3 is TGCGCCAGCAGCCTACAGGGGACCTCTAAAGAGACCCAGTACTTC. This translates into CASSLQGTSKETQYF.

Only a few counts were recorded for this clone. This rearrangement joins TRBV18 to TRBJ2-7; D is perhaps TRBD1 (6 bases). The germline V gene has CDR1 KGHSH and CDR2 LQKENI. V lost 3 bases, J lost 4 bases, and 31 bases lay in between. This CDR3 has 20 residues. The CDR3, as DNA: TGTGCCAGCTCACCGTCAGGACAGTTTAGTTTTCGTAGAATGATTTACGAGCAGTACTTC. Translating it yields CASSPSGQFSFRRMIYEQYF.

The J gene is TRBJ1-4, the V gene TRBV12-3 or TRBV12-4; possible D gene TRBD1, 6 bases. This CDR3 is built from 12 residues. V was shortened by 4 bases and J by 11 bases, with 11 bases between the two germline ends. The CDR3 DNA reads TGTGCCAGCAGTTGGGACACGACCAAACTGTTTTTT. Amino acids: CASSWDTTKLFF.

The chain is built from TRBV10-3 and TRBJ1-1; TRBD1 aligns across 7 bases. The V and J ends lost 6 bases and 0 bases, in that order; junction bases with no gene match: 4. The CDR3 spans 14 residues. Germline assignment: CDR1 ENHRY and CDR2 SYGVKD. The CDR3 protein is CAISPGQLNTEAFF. CDR3 DNA sequence: TGTGCCATCAGCCCGGGACAGCTGAACACTGAAGCTTTCTTT.

Only one count was recorded for this clone. The V call is TRBV19, the J call TRBJ1-1; possibly TRBD1 for D (5 bases). This CDR3 has 13 residues. Trimming left V 5 bases short and J 4 bases short, with 11 bases between. Germline CDR1 is LNHDA and CDR2 is SQIVND (reference sequence). The CDR3: CASSPNRRTEAFF. As DNA, the CDR3 is TGTGCCAGTAGTCCGAACAGGCGCACTGAAGCTTTCTTT. The variable domain in full, completed from reference TRBV19 and TRBJ1-1, reads DGGITQSPKYLFRKEGQNVTLSCEQNLNHDAMYWYRQDPGQGLRLIYYSQIVNDFQKGDIAEGYSVSREKKESFPLTVTSAQKNPTAFYLCASSPNRRTEAFFGQGTRLTVV.

The chain combines TRBV5-1 with TRBJ1-5; no reliable D call. This CDR3 has 15 residues. Between the trimmed V and J ends, which lost 4 bases and 2 bases, there was a span of 13 bases. Germline V gives CDR1 SGHRS, CDR2 YFSETQ. This CDR3 reads CASSRGETGNQPQHF. The CDR3 nucleotides read TGCGCCAGCAGCCGCGGGGAGACGGGCAATCAGCCCCAGCATTTT.